This entry lists 2 T cell receptor beta chains sequenced from one sample in a study of blood T cells in healthy people across ages. A sample-barcoded 5' primer and a J-beta primer mix were used in a second PCR of roughly 7 to 12 cycles. A single record per CDR3 protein comes from TCRdb applying MiXCR to the 5' RACE reads. This table has hundreds of thousands of distinct CDR3 sequences, 20% to 25% appearing once. This sample also appeared in a second study, on T cells of mothers and their children.

The source material was blood. These TCRs come from a boy aged 5-17 years in good health.

This clonotype was counted between two and nine times. The gene calls are TRBV5-1 and TRBJ1-1, with D possibly being TRBD1 (6 bases). Germline V gives CDR1 SGHRS, CDR2 YFSETQ. The CDR3 runs 15 residues. Trimming removed 4 bases from V and 1 base from J, with 14 bases in between. CDR3 in DNA: TGCGCCAGCAGCAGGACCGGGACACAGAACACTGAAGCTTTCTTT. It specifies CASSRTGTQNTEAFF. Complete variable domain (other parts from reference TRBV5-1 and TRBJ1-1): KAGVTQTPRYLIKTRGQQVTLSCSPISGHRSVSWYQQTPGQGLQFLFEYFSETQRNKGNFPGRFSGRQFSNSRSEMNVSTLELGDSALYLCASSRTGTQNTEAFFGQGTRLTVV.

The chain links TRBV10-3 to TRBJ2-5, with 14 bases lining up with TRBD2. The J call may not be correct, given that the DNA end is closer to TRBJ2-7. Germline CDR1 is ENHRY and CDR2 is SYGVKD. The CDR3 runs to 17 residues. The CDR3 DNA reads as TGTGCCATCAGTGCACTCGGACTAGCGGGAGGAACCTACGAGCAGTACTTC. Its translation is CAISALGLAGGTYEQYF.